Here is one TCR beta chain with its context. The antigen is undetermined. This sample is drawn from a study of cytomegalovirus exposure and HLA in healthy donors. Study findings and constraints: TCR beta V segments were, for the most part, productive about 87% or about 30% of the time in an earlier analysis. A later analysis found common viral pathogens apparently linked to several of the most significant clusters. DRB1 had the most TCR associations and HLA-C the fewest, a later analysis found, with rates varying by HLA locus. CMV serostatus was the only recorded immune exposure for donors.

V lost 1 base and J lost 8; bases outside the gene matches: 4. The CDR3 is made up of 15 amino acids. The germline V gene has CDR1 LGHNA and CDR2 YNFKEQ. PCR used 60 Vbeta primers and 13 Jbeta primers. Sequencing was performed with immunoSEQ multiplex PCR; in TCRdb, only in-frame clones are kept and a portion is missing. The repertoire holds 100,000 to 150,000 clones, 60% to 85% seen once, with under 3% in the top ten. Sequencing input: PBMCs. The receptor comes from a woman in her forties in good health and CMV-seropositive. This chain joins TRBV4-2 and TRBJ2-1; TRBD2 matches 11 bases. The CDR3 region is CASSQGSGGAYEQFF. Written as DNA, the CDR3 is TGTGCCAGCAGCCAAGGTAGCGGGGGGGCTTATGAGCAGTTCTTC.